This T cell receptor (beta chain) derives from a study of shared clonotypes between healthy human individuals. This clone was found once. Generated by immunoSEQ multiplex PCR, the TCRdb table keeps only in-frame clones and is missing some. The repertoire holds around 2.1 million clones, with roughly 95% as singletons. This TCR came from a man between 18 and 35 years old in good health. The source material was naive CD4+ T cells sorted from blood. Subset denoted: CD45RA+ positively selected.

This CDR3 reads CASSSGVGANNEQFF. The CDR3 DNA sequence: TGCGCCAGCAGCTCGGGGGTCGGGGCAAACAATGAGCAGTTCTTC. The J gene is TRBJ2-1, the V gene TRBV5-1; maybe TRBD2 (6 bases). The CDR3 is 15 residues long. V was pared by 3 bases and J by 5 bases, with 15 bases between. Germline V gene data show CDR1 as SGHRS and CDR2 as YFSETQ.